Listed below are T cell receptor beta chains from one sample, sequenced in a study of blood T cell repertoires in COVID-19. Sequencing was performed with immunoSEQ multiplex PCR; in TCRdb, only in-frame clones are kept and a portion is missing. Of about 80,000 clones in the sample, around 83% were seen once. Sequences were obtained from peripheral blood. These receptors originate from a man in his fifties or sixties with acute or convalescent COVID-19. Each CDR3 is given with its conserved first and last residue. The D gene is left open where the match is weak. Rows give clone size only sometimes, using once, few, many, or a class for an expanded clone.

TRBD2 | TRBJ2-1 | NA | TRBV5-1 | TGCGCCAGCAGCTTGGGGACTAGCATGAATGAGCAGTTCTTC | CASSLGTSMNEQFF
TRBD2 | TRBJ2-3 | NA | TRBV29-1 | TGCAGCGTTGACGGACTAGCGGACCACACAGATACGCAGTATTTT | CSVDGLADHTDTQYF
TRBD2 | TRBJ2-7 | NA | TRBV5-1 | TGCGCCAGCAGCTTTTCTAGCGGGGTCTACGAGCAGTACTTC | CASSFSSGVYEQYF
NA | TRBJ1-2 | NA | TRBV2 | TGTGCCAGCAGCAGGGGAGTCTATGGCTACACCTTC | CASSRGVYGYTF
NA | TRBJ2-2 | NA | TRBV19 | TGTGCCAGTAGTGTCCGGGGAAACACCGGGGAGCTGTTTTTT | CASSVRGNTGELFF
TRBD2 | TRBJ2-6 | few | TRBV6-2/TRBV6-3 | TGTGCCAGCAGCCACGGGGGGTCTGGGGCCAACGTCCTGACTTTC | CASSHGGSGANVLTF
NA | TRBJ2-7 | once | TRBV7-2 | TGTGCCAGCAGCTTAGGAGGAGCCTCCTACGAGCAGTACTTC | CASSLGGASYEQYF
NA | TRBJ2-7 | NA | TRBV4-3 | TGCGCCAGCAGCCACGGACTGAACTACGAGCAGTACTTC | CASSHGLNYEQYF
TRBD2 | TRBJ2-5 | NA | TRBV5-1 | TGCGCCAGCAGCTTCGCCGGGACTAGCGGGAGGGAGACCCAGTACTTC | CASSFAGTSGRETQYF
NA | TRBJ1-2 | NA | TRBV30 | TGTGCCTGGAGTGTAAAGGGGAAGCGTGGCTACACCTTC | CAWSVKGKRGYTF
TRBD2 | TRBJ2-2 | NA | TRBV10-1 | TGCGCCAGCAGGCCCACTAGCGGCGGGGAGCTGTTTTTT | CASRPTSGGELFF
NA | TRBJ2-3 | NA | TRBV6-2/TRBV6-3 | TGTGCCAGCAGTTCCCTTTATACGCAGTATTTT | CASSSLYTQYF
TRBD1 | TRBJ2-1 | NA | TRBV7-9 | TGTGCCAGCAGCTGGGGACAGGGTTTCTACAATGAGCAGTTCTTC | CASSWGQGFYNEQFF
TRBD2 | TRBJ2-7 | NA | TRBV7-2 | TGTGCCAGCAGCCCACTAGCGGGGGTTTACGAGCAGTACTTC | CASSPLAGVYEQYF
NA | TRBJ1-2 | NA | TRBV28 | TGTGCCAGCAGTTTCATCCACACCTCGAACTATGGCTACACCTTC | CASSFIHTSNYGYTF
NA | TRBJ2-7 | NA | TRBV20-1 | TGCAGTGCTAGTCGGGGAGTTTATCCCTACGAGCAGTACTTC | CSASRGVYPYEQYF
TRBD1 | TRBJ1-5 | NA | TRBV6-5 | TGTGCCAGCAGACGCGGACAGGGTGATCAGCCCCAGCATTTT | CASRRGQGDQPQHF
TRBD1 | TRBJ1-5 | NA | TRBV28 | TGTGCCAGCAGTTTAGAGGGGACAGGCCACAATCAGCCCCAGCATTTT | CASSLEGTGHNQPQHF
TRBD2 | TRBJ2-1 | once | TRBV13 | TGTGCCAGCAGCTTTGCGGGGGGGGTTCTCGAGCAGTTCTTC | CASSFAGGVLEQFF
NA | TRBJ1-2 | NA | TRBV18 | TGTGCCAGCTCACTCTCAAAACTACAGGGAAGTGATGGCTACACCTTC | CASSLSKLQGSDGYTF
TRBD2 | TRBJ2-7 | NA | TRBV7-8 | TGTGCCAGCAGCACTTCGACTAGCGGGGGGACCTACGAGCAGTACTTC | CASSTSTSGGTYEQYF
TRBD1 | TRBJ2-7 | NA | TRBV29-1 | TGCAGCGTTACCCGGGACAGGGGCCCCTACGAGCAGTACTTC | CSVTRDRGPYEQYF
NA | TRBJ1-1 | few | TRBV19 | TGTGCCAGTAGTCCTTATATGAACACTGAAGCTTTCTTT | CASSPYMNTEAFF
NA | TRBJ2-7 | NA | TRBV4-1 | TGCGCCAGCAGCCAGTCGCGGGCCACATCCTACGAGCAGTACTTC | CASSQSRATSYEQYF
NA | TRBJ1-6 | few | TRBV5-6 | TGTGCCAGCAGCTTGGGACAGACTAATTCACCCCTCCACTTT | CASSLGQTNSPLHF
NA | TRBJ2-7 | NA | TRBV6-2/TRBV6-3 | TGTGCCAGCAGTTACTCGGCGGAAGACGGCGAGCAGTACTTC | CASSYSAEDGEQYF
NA | TRBJ1-2 | NA | TRBV19 | TGTGCCAGTACCCTAGGCAACTATGGCTACACCTTC | CASTLGNYGYTF
NA | TRBJ1-2 | NA | TRBV4-2 | TGTGCCAGCAGCCAAGATCCGGACAGCGGCTATGGCTACACCTTC | CASSQDPDSGYGYTF
TRBD2 | TRBJ2-3 | NA | TRBV6-5 | TGTGCCAGCAGCTTGGGGGGGACAGATACGCAGTATTTT | CASSLGGTDTQYF
NA | TRBJ1-5 | NA | TRBV4-3 | TGCGCCAGCAGCCAAGACAGGGGCGGCAGTCAGCCCCAGCATTTT | CASSQDRGGSQPQHF
TRBD1 | TRBJ1-6 | NA | TRBV3-1/TRBV3-2 | TGTGCCAGCAGCCAAGGACAGGGGGCCACGAGGGCCCTCCACTTT | CASSQGQGATRALHF
NA | TRBJ1-2 | NA | TRBV3-1/TRBV3-2 | TGTGCCAGCAGCCACCCAGATTATAACTATGGCTACACCTTC | CASSHPDYNYGYTF
NA | TRBJ1-5 | NA | TRBV7-2 | TGTGCCAGCAGCTTAGATCTCGGGCCCCAGCATTTT | CASSLDLGPQHF
NA | TRBJ2-1 | NA | TRBV5-1 | TGCGCCAGCAGCTCGATCGGTGAGCAGTTCTTC | CASSSIGEQFF
TRBD1 | TRBJ1-6 | NA | TRBV9 | TGTGCCAGCAGCTCCTCCGGGACAGAGAATTCACCCCTCCACTTT | CASSSSGTENSPLHF
NA | TRBJ2-5 | few | TRBV5-1 | TGCGCCAGCAGCTTGGAGCCTCAGGGTGGAGAGACCCAGTACTTC | CASSLEPQGGETQYF
TRBD2 | TRBJ2-1 | once | TRBV7-2 | TGTGCCAGCAGCTTAGCTGCTAGCGGGGGGGCCAAAGGCAATGAGCAGTTCTTC | CASSLAASGGAKGNEQFF
NA | TRBJ2-2 | once | TRBV9 | TGTGCCAGCAGCGTACGGAGTGGTAGACCCTCGACCGGGGAGCTGTTTTTT | CASSVRSGRPSTGELFF
TRBD2 | TRBJ2-3 | NA | TRBV19 | TGTGCCAGTAGTACCCCCGGGGGGGAAGCAGATACGCAGTATTTT | CASSTPGGEADTQYF
NA | TRBJ1-1 | NA | TRBV4-2 | TGTGCCAGCAGCCAAGTTCCGGATGGGGCTGGTGAAGCTTTCTTT | CASSQVPDGAGEAFF
NA | TRBJ1-6 | NA | TRBV6-5 | TGTGCCAGCATAACAGGGTTGGCCCTCCACTTT | CASITGLALHF
NA | TRBJ1-5 | once | TRBV5-6 | TGTGCCAGCAGCCTAGGACAGCCCTTAAGCAATCAGCCCCAGCATTTT | CASSLGQPLSNQPQHF
TRBD1 | TRBJ1-1 | NA | TRBV9 | TGTGCCAGCAGCGCAACGACAGGGATCACTGAAGCTTTCTTT | CASSATTGITEAFF
NA | TRBJ2-7 | NA | TRBV9 | TGTGCCAGCAGTGCCCAACCAGACGGGGGATTCAACGAGCAGTACTTC | CASSAQPDGGFNEQYF
NA | TRBJ1-4 | NA | TRBV30 | TGTGCCTGGAGCCGCTCCCAGGGGATCGTGCTGTTTTTT | CAWSRSQGIVLFF
NA | TRBJ2-4 | NA | TRBV2 | TGTGCCAGCAGTCGAGGACAGTTACCATTACTAGCCAAAAACATTCAGTACTTC | CASSRGQLPLLAKNIQYF
TRBD1 | TRBJ2-5 | NA | TRBV5-1 | TGCGCCAGCAGCCTGGGACAGACCCAAGAGACCCAGTACTTC | CASSLGQTQETQYF
NA | TRBJ2-1 | many | TRBV4-1 | TGCGCCAGCAGCCAATACTGGACTTTCCCTATGTTCAATGAGCAGTTCTTC | CASSQYWTFPMFNEQFF
NA | TRBJ2-7 | NA | TRBV7-2 | TGTGCCAGCAGCTTTGATCAGTTCTACGAGCAGTACTTC | CASSFDQFYEQYF